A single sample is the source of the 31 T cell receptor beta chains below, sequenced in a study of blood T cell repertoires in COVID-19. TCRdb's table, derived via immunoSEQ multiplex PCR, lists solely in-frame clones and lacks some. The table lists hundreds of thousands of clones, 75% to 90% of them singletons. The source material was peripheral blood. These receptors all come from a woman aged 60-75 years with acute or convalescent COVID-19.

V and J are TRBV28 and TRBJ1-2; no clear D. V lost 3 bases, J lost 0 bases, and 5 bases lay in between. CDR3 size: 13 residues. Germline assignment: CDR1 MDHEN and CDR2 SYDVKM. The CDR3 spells CASSLNTNYGYTF. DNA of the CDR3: TGTGCCAGCAGTTTGAACACTAACTATGGCTACACCTTC.

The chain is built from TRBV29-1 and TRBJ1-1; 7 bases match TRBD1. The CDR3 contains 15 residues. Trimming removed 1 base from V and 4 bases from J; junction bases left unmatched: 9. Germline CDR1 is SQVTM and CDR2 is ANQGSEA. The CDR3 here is CSVEGPTGKVTEAFF. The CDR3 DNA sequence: TGCAGCGTTGAAGGCCCGACAGGGAAGGTCACTGAAGCTTTCTTT. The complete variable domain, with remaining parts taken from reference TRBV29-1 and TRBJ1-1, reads SAVISQKPSRDICQRGTSLTIQCQVDSQVTMMFWYRQQPGQSLTLIATANQGSEATYESGFVIDKFPISRPNLTFSTLTVSNMSPEDSSIYLCSVEGPTGKVTEAFFGQGTRLTVV.

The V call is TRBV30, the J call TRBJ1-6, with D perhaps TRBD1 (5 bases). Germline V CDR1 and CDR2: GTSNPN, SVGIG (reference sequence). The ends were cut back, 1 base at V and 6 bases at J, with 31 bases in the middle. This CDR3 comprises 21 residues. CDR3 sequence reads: CAWSATKSTGRLGRGNSPLHF. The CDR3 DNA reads TGTGCCTGGAGTGCTACGAAATCTACGGGACGGCTAGGGCGGGGTAATTCACCCCTCCACTTT.

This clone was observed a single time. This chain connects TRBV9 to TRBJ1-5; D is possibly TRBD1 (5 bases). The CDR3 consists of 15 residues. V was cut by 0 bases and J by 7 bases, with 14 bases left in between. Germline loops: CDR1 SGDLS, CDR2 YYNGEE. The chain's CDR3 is CASSVAAQGDQPQHF. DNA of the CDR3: TGTGCCAGCAGCGTAGCCGCGCAGGGCGACCAGCCCCAGCATTTT.

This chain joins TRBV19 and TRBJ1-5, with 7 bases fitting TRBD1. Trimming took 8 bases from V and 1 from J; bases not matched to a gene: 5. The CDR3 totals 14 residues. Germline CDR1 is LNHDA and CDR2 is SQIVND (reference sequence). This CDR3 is CASRKGQSNQPQHF. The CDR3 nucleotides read TGTGCCAGTCGGAAGGGACAGAGCAATCAGCCCCAGCATTTT.

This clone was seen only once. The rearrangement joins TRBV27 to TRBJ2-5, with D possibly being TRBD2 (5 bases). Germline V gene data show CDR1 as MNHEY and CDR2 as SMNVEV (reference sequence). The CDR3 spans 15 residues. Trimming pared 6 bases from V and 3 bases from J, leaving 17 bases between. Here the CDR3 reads CASSSLGKVKETQYF. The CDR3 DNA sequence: TGTGCCAGCAGCTCTCTCGGGAAAGTTAAAGAGACCCAGTACTTC.

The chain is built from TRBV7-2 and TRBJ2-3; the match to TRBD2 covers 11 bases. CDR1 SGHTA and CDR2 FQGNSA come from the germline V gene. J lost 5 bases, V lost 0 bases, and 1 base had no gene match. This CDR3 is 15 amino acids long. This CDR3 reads CASSLAGTSGDTQYF. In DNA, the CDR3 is TGTGCCAGCAGCTTAGCGGGGACTAGCGGAGATACGCAGTATTTT. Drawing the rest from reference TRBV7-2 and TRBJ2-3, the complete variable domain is GAGVSQSPSNKVTEKGKDVELRCDPISGHTALYWYRQSLGQGLEFLIYFQGNSAPDKSGLPSDRFSAERTGGSVSTLTIQRTQQEDSAVYLCASSLAGTSGDTQYFGPGTRLTVL.

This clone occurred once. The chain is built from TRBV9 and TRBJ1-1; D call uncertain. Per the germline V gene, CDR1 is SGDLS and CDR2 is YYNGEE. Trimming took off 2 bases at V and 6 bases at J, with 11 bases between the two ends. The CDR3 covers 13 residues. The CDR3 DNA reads TGTGCCAGCAGCGTCGGGAGTAACGCTGAAGCTTTCTTT. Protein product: CASSVGSNAEAFF.

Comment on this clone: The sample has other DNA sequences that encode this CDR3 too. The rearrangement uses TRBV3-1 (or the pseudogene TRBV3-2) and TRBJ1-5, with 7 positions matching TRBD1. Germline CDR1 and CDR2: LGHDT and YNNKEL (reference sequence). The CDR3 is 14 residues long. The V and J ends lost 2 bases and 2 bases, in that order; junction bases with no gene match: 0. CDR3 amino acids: CASSQTGGNQPQHF. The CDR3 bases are TGTGCCAGCAGCCAAACAGGGGGCAATCAGCCCCAGCATTTT.

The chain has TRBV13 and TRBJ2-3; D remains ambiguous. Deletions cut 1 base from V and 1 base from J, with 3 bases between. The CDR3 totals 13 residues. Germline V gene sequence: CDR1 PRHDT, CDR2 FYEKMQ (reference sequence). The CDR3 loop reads CASSLVGTDTQYF. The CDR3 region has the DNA TGTGCCAGCAGCTTAGTCGGCACAGATACGCAGTATTTT.

DNA of the CDR3: TGTGCCAGCAGCCAAGTTAAAAGCGGTAAAGCCTACAATGAGCAGTTCTTC. This sequence encodes CASSQVKSGKAYNEQFF. The chain is built from TRBV3-1 (or the pseudogene TRBV3-2) and TRBJ2-1; a weak D match, TRBD2 (5 bases). The CDR3 extends over 17 amino acids. Trimming shortened V by 1 base and J by 2 bases, and 15 bases separated the two germline ends. Germline CDR1 is LGHDT and CDR2 is YNNKEL (reference sequence).

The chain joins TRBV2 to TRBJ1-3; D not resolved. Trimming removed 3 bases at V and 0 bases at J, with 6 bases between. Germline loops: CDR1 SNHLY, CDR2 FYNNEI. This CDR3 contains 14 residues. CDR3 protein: CASSDRHSGNTIYF. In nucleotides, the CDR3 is TGTGCCAGCAGTGACAGGCACTCTGGAAACACCATATATTTT.

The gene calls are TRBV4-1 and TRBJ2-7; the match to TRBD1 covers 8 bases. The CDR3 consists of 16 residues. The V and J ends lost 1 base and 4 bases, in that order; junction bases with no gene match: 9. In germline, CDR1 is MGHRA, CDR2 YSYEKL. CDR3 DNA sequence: TGCGCCAGCAGCCAAGCCTCGGGACAGGCCTTATACGAGCAGTACTTC. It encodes CASSQASGQALYEQYF.

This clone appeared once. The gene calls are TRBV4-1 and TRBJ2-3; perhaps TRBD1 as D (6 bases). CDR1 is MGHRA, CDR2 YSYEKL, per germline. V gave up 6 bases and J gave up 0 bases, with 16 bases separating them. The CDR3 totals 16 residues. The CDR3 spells CASRTDPGQSTDTQYF. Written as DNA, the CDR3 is TGCGCCAGCAGAACGGACCCGGGACAAAGCACAGATACGCAGTATTTT.

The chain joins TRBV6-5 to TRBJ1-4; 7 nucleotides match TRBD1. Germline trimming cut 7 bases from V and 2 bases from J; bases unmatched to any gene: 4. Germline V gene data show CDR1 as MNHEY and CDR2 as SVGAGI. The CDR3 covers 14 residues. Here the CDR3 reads CASTWTGTNEKLFF. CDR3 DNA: TGTGCCAGCACCTGGACAGGCACTAATGAAAAACTGTTTTTT.

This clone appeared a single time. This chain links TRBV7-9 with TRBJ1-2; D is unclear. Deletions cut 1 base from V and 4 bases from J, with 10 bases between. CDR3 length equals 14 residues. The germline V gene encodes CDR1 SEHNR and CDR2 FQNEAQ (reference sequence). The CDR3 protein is CASSLGSSPYGYTF. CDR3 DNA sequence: TGTGCCAGCAGCTTAGGGAGCTCTCCCTATGGCTACACCTTC.

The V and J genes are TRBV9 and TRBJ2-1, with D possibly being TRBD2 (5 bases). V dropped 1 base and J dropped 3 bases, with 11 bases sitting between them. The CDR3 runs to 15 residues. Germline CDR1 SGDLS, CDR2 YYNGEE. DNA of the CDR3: TGTGCCAGCAGCGTACAAGCGGAGTTCTACAATGAGCAGTTCTTC. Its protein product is CASSVQAEFYNEQFF.

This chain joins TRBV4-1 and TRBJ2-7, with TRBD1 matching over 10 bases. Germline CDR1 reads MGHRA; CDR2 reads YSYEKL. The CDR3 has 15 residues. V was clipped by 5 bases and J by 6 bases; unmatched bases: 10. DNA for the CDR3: TGCGCCAGCAGCACCGACAGGGGGCCTCGGGGCGAGCAGTACTTC. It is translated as CASSTDRGPRGEQYF.

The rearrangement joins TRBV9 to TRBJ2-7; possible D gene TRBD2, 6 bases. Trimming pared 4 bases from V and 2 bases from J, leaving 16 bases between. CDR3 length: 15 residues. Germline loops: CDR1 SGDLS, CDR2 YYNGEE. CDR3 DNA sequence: TGTGCCAGCAGCCCCCATTGGCGGGGCGCCTACGAGCAGTACTTC. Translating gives CASSPHWRGAYEQYF.

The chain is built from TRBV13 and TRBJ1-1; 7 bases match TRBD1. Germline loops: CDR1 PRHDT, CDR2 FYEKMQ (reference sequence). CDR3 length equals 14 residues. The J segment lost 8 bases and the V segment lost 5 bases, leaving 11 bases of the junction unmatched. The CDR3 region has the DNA TGTGCCAGCAGCACTAGGGGGACAGCCTCCGAAGCTTTCTTT. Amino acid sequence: CASSTRGTASEAFF.

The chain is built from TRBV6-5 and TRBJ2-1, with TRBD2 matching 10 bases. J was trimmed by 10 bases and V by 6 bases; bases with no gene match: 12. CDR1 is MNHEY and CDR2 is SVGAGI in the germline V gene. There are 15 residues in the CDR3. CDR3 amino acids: CASSRLERGGREQFF. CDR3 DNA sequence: TGTGCCAGCAGCCGACTTGAGCGGGGGGGTCGGGAGCAGTTCTTC.

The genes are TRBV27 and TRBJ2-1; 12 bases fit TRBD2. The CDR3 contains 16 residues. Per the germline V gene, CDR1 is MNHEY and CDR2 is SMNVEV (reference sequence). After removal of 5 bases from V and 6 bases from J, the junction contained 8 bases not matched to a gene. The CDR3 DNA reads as TGTGCCAGCAGTCCGCCACTAGCGGGAGGTCCCAATGAGCAGTTCTTC. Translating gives CASSPPLAGGPNEQFF.

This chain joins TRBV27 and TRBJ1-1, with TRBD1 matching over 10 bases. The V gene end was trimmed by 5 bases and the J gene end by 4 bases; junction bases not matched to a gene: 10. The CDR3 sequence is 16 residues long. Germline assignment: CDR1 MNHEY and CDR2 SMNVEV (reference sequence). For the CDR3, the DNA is TGTGCCAGCAGTCCGGGACAGGGGATAGTGGGCACTGAAGCTTTCTTT. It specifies CASSPGQGIVGTEAFF.

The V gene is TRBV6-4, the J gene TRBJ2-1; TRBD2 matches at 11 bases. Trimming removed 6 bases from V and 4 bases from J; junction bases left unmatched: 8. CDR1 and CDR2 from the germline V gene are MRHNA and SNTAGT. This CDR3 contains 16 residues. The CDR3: CASSPLPSGRYNEQFF. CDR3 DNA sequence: TGTGCCAGCAGCCCACTACCTAGCGGGAGGTACAATGAGCAGTTCTTC.

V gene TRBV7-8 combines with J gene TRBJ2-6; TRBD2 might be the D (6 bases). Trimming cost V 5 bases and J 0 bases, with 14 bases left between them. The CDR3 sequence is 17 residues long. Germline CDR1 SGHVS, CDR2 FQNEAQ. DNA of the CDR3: TGTGCCAGCAGCCCCCGGAGGGGAGACTCTGGGGCCAACGTCCTGACTTTC. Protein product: CASSPRRGDSGANVLTF. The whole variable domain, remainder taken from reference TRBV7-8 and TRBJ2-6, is GAGVSQSPRYKVAKRGQDVALRCDPISGHVSLFWYQQALGQGPEFLTYFQNEAQLDKSGLPSDRFFAERPEGSVSTLKIQRTQQEDSAVYLCASSPRRGDSGANVLTFGAGSRLTVL.

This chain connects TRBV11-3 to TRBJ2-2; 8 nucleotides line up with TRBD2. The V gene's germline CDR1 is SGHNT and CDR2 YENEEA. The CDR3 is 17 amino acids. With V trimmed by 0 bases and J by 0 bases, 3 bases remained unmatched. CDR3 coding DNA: TGTGCCAGCAGCTTAGAAGGGACTAGGACGAACACCGGGGAGCTGTTTTTT. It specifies CASSLEGTRTNTGELFF.

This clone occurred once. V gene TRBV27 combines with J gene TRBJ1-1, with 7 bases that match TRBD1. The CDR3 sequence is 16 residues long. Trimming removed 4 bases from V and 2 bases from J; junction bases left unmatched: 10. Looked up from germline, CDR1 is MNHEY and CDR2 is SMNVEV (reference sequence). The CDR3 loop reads CASSWRQGLGNTEAFF. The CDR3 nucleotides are TGTGCCAGCAGTTGGAGACAGGGCCTGGGAAACACTGAAGCTTTCTTT.

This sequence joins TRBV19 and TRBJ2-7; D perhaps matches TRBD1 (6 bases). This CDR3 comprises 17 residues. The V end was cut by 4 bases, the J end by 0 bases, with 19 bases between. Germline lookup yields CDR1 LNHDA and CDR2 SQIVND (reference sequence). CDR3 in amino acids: CASSTGFVGGLSYEQYF. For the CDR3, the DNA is TGTGCCAGTAGTACCGGATTTGTTGGGGGCCTCTCCTACGAGCAGTACTTC.

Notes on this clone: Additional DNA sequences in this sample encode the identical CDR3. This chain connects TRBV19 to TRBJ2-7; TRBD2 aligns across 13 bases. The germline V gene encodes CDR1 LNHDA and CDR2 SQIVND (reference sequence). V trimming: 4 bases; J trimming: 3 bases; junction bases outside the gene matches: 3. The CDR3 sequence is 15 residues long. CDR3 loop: CASSTRTSGSYEQYF. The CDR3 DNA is TGTGCCAGTAGTACAAGGACTAGCGGGAGCTACGAGCAGTACTTC.

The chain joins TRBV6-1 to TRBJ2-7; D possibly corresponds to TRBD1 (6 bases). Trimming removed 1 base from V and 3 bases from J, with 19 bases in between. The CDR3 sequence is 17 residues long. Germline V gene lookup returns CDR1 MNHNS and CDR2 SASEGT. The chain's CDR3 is CASSEGNRAPTVYEQYF. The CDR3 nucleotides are TGTGCCAGCAGTGAAGGCAACAGGGCCCCCACGGTCTACGAGCAGTACTTC.

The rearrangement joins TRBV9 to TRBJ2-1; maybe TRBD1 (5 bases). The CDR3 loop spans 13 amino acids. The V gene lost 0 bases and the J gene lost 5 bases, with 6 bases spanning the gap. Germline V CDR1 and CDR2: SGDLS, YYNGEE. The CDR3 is CASSVGTNNEQFF. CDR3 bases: TGTGCCAGCAGCGTAGGGACAAACAATGAGCAGTTCTTC.